A selection of T cell receptor beta chains follows, all from one sample in a study of blood T cells in healthy people across ages. TCRdb independently ran MiXCR on the 5' RACE reads; one entry per CDR3 protein. Among roughly 1,300,000 distinct CDR3 sequences listed, around 59% were seen once. Specimen: blood. These receptors all stem from a man aged 18 to 29 in good health. Both conserved end residues are part of each CDR3. A D gene is named only where the DNA matches it firmly. Expanded clones are given a class, and other clones once, few, many or no size at all.

TRBV6-6	TRBJ2-3	-	-	CASSTLAGGPDTQYF	TGTGCCAGCAGTACCCTCGCTGGTGGTCCAGATACGCAGTATTTT
TRBV21-1	TRBJ2-7	-	-	CASATSGLYYEQYF	TGTGCCAGCGCGACCTCAGGGTTATACTACGAGCAGTACTTC
TRBV4-2	TRBJ2-3	-	-	CASSQLVGGPDTQYF	TGTGCCAGCAGCCAACTCGTCGGGGGGCCAGATACGCAGTATTTT
TRBV15	TRBJ2-7	-	-	CATSRDWAGQSIQYF	TGTGCCACCAGCAGAGATTGGGCGGGACAGTCGATTCAGTACTTC
TRBV20-1	TRBJ2-3	-	TRBD2	CSARSSGIVAHTDTQYF	TGCAGTGCTAGGTCCAGCGGGATAGTGGCCCACACAGATACGCAGTATTTT
TRBV5-1	TRBJ2-1	-	TRBD1	CASSTGTASRDNEQCF	TGCGCCAGTAGCACCGGGACAGCCTCACGTGACAATGAGCAGTGCTTC
TRBV6-1	TRBJ2-7	-	-	CASSEFKTGRGEQYF	TGTGCCAGCAGTGAATTCAAGACAGGTAGAGGGGAGCAGTACTTC
TRBV4-1	TRBJ1-1	-	-	CASSPLREENTEAFF	TGCGCCAGCAGCCCTTTACGGGAGGAGAACACTGAAGCTTTCTTT
TRBV7-9	TRBJ2-5	few	TRBD1	CASSYDLQGQQYF	TGTGCCAGCAGCTATGATTTACAGGGGCAGCAGTACTTC
TRBV7-7	TRBJ2-5	-	-	CASSLARQFQETQYF	TGTGCTAGCAGCTTAGCGCGACAGTTTCAAGAGACCCAGTACTTC
TRBV5-1	TRBJ2-1	-	-	CASSFGTEHNEQFF	TGCGCCAGCAGCTTCGGGACTGAGCACAATGAGCAGTTCTTC
TRBV4-1	TRBJ2-1	-	TRBD2	CASSQVLGLAGGINEQFF	TGCGCCAGCAGCCAAGTGCTCGGGCTAGCGGGGGGGATTAATGAGCAGTTCTTC
TRBV7-9	TRBJ2-1	-	TRBD1	CASSPPAGGFRTEQFF	TGTGCCAGCAGCCCCCCGGCAGGGGGTTTTCGTACTGAGCAGTTCTTC
TRBV5-1	TRBJ2-5	-	TRBD2	CASSLGNSGRYWETQYF	TGCGCCAGCAGCTTGGGTAATAGCGGGAGGTACTGGGAGACCCAGTACTTC
TRBV27	TRBJ1-2	few	TRBD1	CASSPGTDFNYGYTF	TGTGCCAGCAGTCCGGGGACAGACTTTAACTATGGCTACACCTTC
TRBV6-5	TRBJ2-5	-	-	CASSYLQGREETQYF	TGTGCCAGCAGTTACCTTCAGGGGCGGGAAGAGACCCAGTACTTC
TRBV7-9	TRBJ2-7	many	TRBD1	CASSPPTGYEQYF	TGTGCCAGCAGTCCACCGACAGGGTACGAGCAGTACTTC
TRBV20-1	TRBJ2-1	-	TRBD2	CSAILLAGHNEQFF	TGCAGTGCTATCCTACTAGCGGGGCACAATGAGCAGTTCTTC
TRBV20-1	TRBJ1-4	-	TRBD1	CSARDPGQGNEKLFF	TGCAGTGCTAGAGATCCGGGACAGGGGAATGAAAAACTGTTTTTT
TRBV4-1	TRBJ1-1	-	TRBD1	CASSPYRGGNTEAFF	TGCGCCAGCAGCCCTTACAGGGGAGGGAACACTGAAGCTTTCTTT
TRBV9	TRBJ2-3	-	TRBD2	CASSIEGGGGTQYF	TGTGCCAGCAGCATCGAGGGCGGCGGGGGGACGCAGTATTTT
TRBV25-1	TRBJ1-2	few	-	CASGDSSYGYTF	TGTGCCAGCGGCGACAGTTCCTATGGCTACACCTTC
TRBV20-1	TRBJ2-1	-	-	CSAREGGRPRSSYNEQFF	TGCAGTGCTAGAGAGGGGGGACGTCCTAGGAGCTCCTACAATGAGCAGTTCTTC
TRBV14	TRBJ1-2	-	-	CASSQVGGSHSYGYTF	TGTGCCAGCAGCCAAGTCGGCGGGTCCCACTCTTATGGCTACACCTTC
TRBV4-1	TRBJ2-1	few	-	CASSQNDANEQFF	TGCGCCAGCAGCCAGAACGACGCAAATGAGCAGTTCTTC
TRBV10-2	TRBJ2-1	-	-	CASSPEGIEQFF	TGCGCCAGCAGTCCCGAAGGGATTGAGCAGTTCTTC
TRBV7-2	TRBJ2-5	-	TRBD2	CASSPGGAGKTQYF	TGTGCCAGCAGCCCCGGGGGGGCCGGTAAGACCCAGTACTTC
TRBV5-1	TRBJ2-1	-	TRBD2	CASSRPGGVRDEQFF	TGCGCCAGCAGCCGCCCGGGGGGGGTTCGCGATGAGCAGTTCTTC
TRBV7-2	TRBJ2-1	-	-	CASSLSWGPRNEQFF	TGTGCCAGCAGCTTAAGTTGGGGGCCGAGAAATGAGCAGTTCTTC
TRBV12-3/TRBV12-4	TRBJ2-2	few	-	CASSMDPRTGELFF	TGTGCCAGCAGTATGGACCCCCGTACGGGGGAGCTGTTTTTT
TRBV6-1	TRBJ2-1	-	-	CASSIMGTNNEQFF	TGTGCCAGCAGCATAATGGGGACGAACAATGAGCAGTTCTTC
TRBV5-1	TRBJ1-1	once	TRBD1	CASSLDTTGSGTEAFF	TGCGCCAGCAGCCTAGATACGACAGGGAGCGGCACTGAAGCTTTCTTT
TRBV24-1	TRBJ2-3	-	-	CATSSGATDTQYF	TGTGCCACCAGTTCAGGGGCTACAGATACGCAGTATTTT
TRBV7-2	TRBJ1-1	few	-	CASSLAAGNTEAFF	TGTGCCAGCAGCTTAGCGGCCGGGAATACTGAAGCTTTCTTT
TRBV20-1	TRBJ2-7	once	TRBD1	CSVGTGLYFYEQYF	TGCAGTGTCGGGACAGGCTTGTACTTCTACGAGCAGTACTTC
TRBV29-1	TRBJ1-2	few	TRBD1	CSIGRDRGRYGYTF	TGCAGCATAGGGAGGGACAGGGGACGGTATGGCTACACCTTC
TRBV12-3/TRBV12-4	TRBJ2-1	-	TRBD2	CAIRIAGTGSGNEQFF	TGTGCCATTCGAATAGCGGGAACGGGGTCGGGCAATGAGCAGTTCTTC
TRBV27	TRBJ2-1	-	TRBD2	CASSFLRGGSGEQFF	TGTGCCAGCAGTTTCTTGCGGGGGGGTTCGGGTGAGCAGTTCTTC
TRBV28	TRBJ2-7	-	-	CASKEVFPPYEQYF	TGTGCCAGCAAGGAGGTCTTTCCGCCCTACGAGCAGTACTTC
TRBV4-3	TRBJ1-3	-	-	CASSQDDNSGNTIYF	TGCGCCAGCAGCCAAGATGACAACTCTGGAAACACCATATATTTT
TRBV4-3	TRBJ2-5	few	TRBD2	CASSQDAGEETQYF	TGCGCCAGCAGCCAAGATGCGGGGGAAGAGACCCAGTACTTC
TRBV5-1	TRBJ2-3	-	TRBD2	CASSPGLAGDTDTQYF	TGCGCCAGCAGTCCGGGACTAGCGGGGGACACAGATACGCAGTATTTT